Each of the 10 T cell receptor beta chains below was sequenced from the same sample in a study of post-analysis software for immune sequencing data. Findings of the study overall: Patients carried a few TRBV segments more frequently than controls did, and TRBV5-6, TRBV5-1 and TRBV20-1 were among them.

Prepared TCR beta cDNA libraries contained unique molecular identifiers. Using its own MiXCR run on the PCR reads, TCRdb lists one record per CDR3 protein. The sample has some 800,000 distinct CDR3 sequences; roughly 50% are singletons. The antigens of these receptors remain unknown. The sequencing input was blood. These receptors originate from a girl aged 5-17 years with multiple sclerosis.

The J gene is TRBJ1-2, the V gene TRBV6-1; a possible D gene is TRBD1 (6 bases). Germline CDR1 reads MNHNS; CDR2 reads SASEGT. V dropped 8 bases and J dropped 8 bases, with 15 bases sitting between them. This CDR3 comprises 12 residues. The CDR3 loop is CASATGFRGYTF. The CDR3 bases are TGTGCCAGCGCAACAGGGTTTCGGGGCTACACCTTC.

This clonotype appeared a few times. The chain couples TRBV6-2 or TRBV6-3 to TRBJ1-1; D gene ambiguous. V dropped 5 bases and J dropped 4 bases, with 5 bases sitting between them. Germline V CDR1 and CDR2: MNHEY, SVGEGT. This CDR3 is built from 11 residues. The CDR3 nucleotides read TGTGCCAGCAGTGGGTTCACTGAAGCTTTCTTT. This gives the protein CASSGFTEAFF.

This clonotype was observed a handful of times. CDR3 residues: CASSLTSGEADTQYF. The CDR3 DNA follows: TGTGCCAGCAGCTTAACTTCGGGAGAGGCAGATACGCAGTATTTT. The rearrangement uses TRBV7-3 and TRBJ2-3; weak D call: TRBD2 (6 bases). The CDR3 covers 15 residues. The V gene's germline CDR1 is SGHTA and CDR2 FQGTGA. V lost 0 bases and J 4 bases, leaving 11 bases between the germline ends.

The genes are TRBV15 and TRBJ2-7; D ambiguous. Trimming removed 5 bases at V and 6 bases at J, with 11 bases between. Germline V lookup: CDR1 LNHNV, CDR2 YYDKDF (reference sequence). The length of the CDR3 is 12 residues. CDR3 residues: CATSGYLGEQYF. The CDR3, as DNA: TGTGCCACCAGCGGTTACTTGGGCGAGCAGTACTTC.

The genes are TRBV6-5 and TRBJ2-7; tentative D call: TRBD2 (6 bases). The CDR3 sequence is 14 residues long. In germline, CDR1 is MNHEY, CDR2 SVGAGI. The germline V and J ends were trimmed by 7 bases and 1 base, with 14 bases remaining between them. CDR3 coding DNA: TGTGCCAGCATGAAGAGGCGGGATTCCTACGAGCAGTACTTC. This translates into CASMKRRDSYEQYF.

This chain joins TRBV12-3 or TRBV12-4 and TRBJ1-2; D not certain. Trimming shortened V by 6 bases and J by 3 bases, and 14 bases separated the two germline ends. The CDR3 has 14 amino acids. The CDR3 sequence: CASSYGSFDYGYTF. DNA of the CDR3: TGTGCCAGCAGCTACGGTTCATTCGACTATGGCTACACCTTC.

The chain carries TRBV12-3 or TRBV12-4 and TRBJ2-1; D is possibly TRBD1 or TRBD2 (6 bases each). Trimming removed 7 bases from V and 0 bases from J, with 13 bases in between. CDR3 length: 15 residues. The DNA for the CDR3 is TGTGCCAGCAAAGGGGGGAGGAGCTCCTACAATGAGCAGTTCTTC. This gives the protein CASKGGRSSYNEQFF.

This clonotype was observed a handful of times. The rearrangement links TRBV29-1 to TRBJ2-1, with 7 positions matching TRBD1. V lost 0 bases, J lost 9 bases, and 5 bases stayed unmatched. The CDR3 runs 13 residues. Germline V gene sequence: CDR1 SQVTM, CDR2 ANQGSEA. CDR3 sequence reads: CSVEESTGVEQFF. In DNA form, the CDR3 reads TGCAGCGTTGAAGAAAGTACAGGGGTTGAGCAGTTCTTC.

The chain combines TRBV13 with TRBJ1-5; 7 positions match TRBD1. The junction had 9 bases not matched to a gene; V was cut back by 5 bases and J by 5 bases. Germline V gives CDR1 PRHDT, CDR2 FYEKMQ (reference sequence). The CDR3 length is 15 residues. As DNA, the CDR3 is TGTGCCAGCAGCCGAGCCGACAGGGAAGATCAGCCCCAGCATTTT. As protein: CASSRADREDQPQHF.

This chain links TRBV3-1 with TRBJ2-6; 10 positions agree with TRBD1. The CDR3 sequence is 17 residues long. With V trimmed by 4 bases and J by 0 bases, 3 bases remained unmatched. CDR1 LGHDT and CDR2 YNNKEL come from the germline V gene (reference sequence). Here the CDR3 DNA reads TGTGCCAGCAGCCGGGACAGGGGTTTCTCTGGGGCCAACGTCCTGACTTTC. Protein sequence: CASSRDRGFSGANVLTF.